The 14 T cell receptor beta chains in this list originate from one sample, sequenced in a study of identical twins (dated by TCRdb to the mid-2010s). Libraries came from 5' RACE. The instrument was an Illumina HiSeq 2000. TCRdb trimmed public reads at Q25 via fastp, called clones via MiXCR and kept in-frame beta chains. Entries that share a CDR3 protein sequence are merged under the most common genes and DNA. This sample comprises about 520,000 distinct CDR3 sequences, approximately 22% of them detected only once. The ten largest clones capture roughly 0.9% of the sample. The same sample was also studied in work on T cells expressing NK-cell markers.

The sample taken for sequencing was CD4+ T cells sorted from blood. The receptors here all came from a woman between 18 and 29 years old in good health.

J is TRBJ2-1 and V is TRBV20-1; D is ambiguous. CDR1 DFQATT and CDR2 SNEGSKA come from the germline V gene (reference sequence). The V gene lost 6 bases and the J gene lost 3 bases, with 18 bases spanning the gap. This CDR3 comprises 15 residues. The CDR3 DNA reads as TGCAGTGCCCTGAGAGTGGTTGTTTTCTACAATGAGCAGTTCTTC. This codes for CSALRVVVFYNEQFF.

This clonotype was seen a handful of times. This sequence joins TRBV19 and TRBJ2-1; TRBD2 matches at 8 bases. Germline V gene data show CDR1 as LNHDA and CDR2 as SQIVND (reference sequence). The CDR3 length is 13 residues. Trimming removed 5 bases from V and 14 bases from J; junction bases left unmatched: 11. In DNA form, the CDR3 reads TGTGCCAGTAGTCCACGGGGGGGGTTGGTGGAGTTCTTC. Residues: CASSPRGGLVEFF.

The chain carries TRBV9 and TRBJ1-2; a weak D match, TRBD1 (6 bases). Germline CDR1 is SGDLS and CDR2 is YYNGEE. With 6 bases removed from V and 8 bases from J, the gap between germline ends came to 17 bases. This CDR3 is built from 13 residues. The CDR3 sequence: CASTGADLRGYTF. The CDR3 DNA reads TGTGCCAGCACAGGGGCGGACCTTCGGGGCTACACCTTC.

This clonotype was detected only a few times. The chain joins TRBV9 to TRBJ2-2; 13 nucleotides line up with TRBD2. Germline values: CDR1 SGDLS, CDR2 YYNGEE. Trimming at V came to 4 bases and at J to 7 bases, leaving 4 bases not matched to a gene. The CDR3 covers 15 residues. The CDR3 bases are TGTGCCAGCAGCCCTAGGACTAGCGGGGGCGGGGAGCTGTTTTTT. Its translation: CASSPRTSGGGELFF. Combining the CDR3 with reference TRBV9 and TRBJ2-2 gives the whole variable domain DSGVTQTPKHLITATGQRVTLRCSPRSGDLSVYWYQQSLDQGLQFLIQYYNGEERAKGNILERFSAQQFPDLHSELNLSSLELGDSALYFCASSPRTSGGGELFFGEGSRLTVL.

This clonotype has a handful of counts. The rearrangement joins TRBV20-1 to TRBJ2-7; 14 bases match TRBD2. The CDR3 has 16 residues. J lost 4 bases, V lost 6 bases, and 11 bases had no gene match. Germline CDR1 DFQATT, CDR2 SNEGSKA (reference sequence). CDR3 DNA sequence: TGCAGTGCATGGACTAGCGGGGGGCGTAGGAGGTACGAGCAGTACTTC. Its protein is CSAWTSGGRRRYEQYF.

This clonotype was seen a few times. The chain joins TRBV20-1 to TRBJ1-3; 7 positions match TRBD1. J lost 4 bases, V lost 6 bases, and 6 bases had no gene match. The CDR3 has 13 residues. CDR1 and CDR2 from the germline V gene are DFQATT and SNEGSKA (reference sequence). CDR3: CSALTGIGNTIYF. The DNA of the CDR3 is TGCAGTGCCCTGACAGGGATAGGAAACACCATATATTTT.

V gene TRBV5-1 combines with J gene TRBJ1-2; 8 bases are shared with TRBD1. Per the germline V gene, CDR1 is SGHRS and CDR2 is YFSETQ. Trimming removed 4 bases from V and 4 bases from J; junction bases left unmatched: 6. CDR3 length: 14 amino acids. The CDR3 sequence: CASSLGTGIYGYTF. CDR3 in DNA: TGCGCCAGCAGCCTCGGGACAGGTATCTATGGCTACACCTTC.

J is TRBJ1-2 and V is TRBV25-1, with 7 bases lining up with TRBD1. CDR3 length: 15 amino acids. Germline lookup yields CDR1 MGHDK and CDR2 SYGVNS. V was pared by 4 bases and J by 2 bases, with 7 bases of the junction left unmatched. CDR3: CASSGRQGPNYGYTF. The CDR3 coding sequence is TGTGCCAGCAGTGGCAGACAGGGCCCCAACTATGGCTACACCTTC.

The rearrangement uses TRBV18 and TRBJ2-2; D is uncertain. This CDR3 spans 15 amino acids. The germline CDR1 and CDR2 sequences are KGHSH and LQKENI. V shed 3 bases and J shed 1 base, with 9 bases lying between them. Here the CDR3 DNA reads TGTGCCAGCTCACCGAGACAACTGAACACCGGGGAGCTGTTTTTT. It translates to CASSPRQLNTGELFF. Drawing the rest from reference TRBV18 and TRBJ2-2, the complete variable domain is NAGVMQNPRHLVRRRGQEARLRCSPMKGHSHVYWYRQLPEEGLKFMVYLQKENIIDESGMPKERFSAEFPKEGPSILRIQQVVRGDSAAYFCASSPRQLNTGELFFGEGSRLTVL.

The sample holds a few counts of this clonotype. The CDR3 coding sequence is TGCAGTGCCCTGGACAGGGCAAACACCATATATTTT. Translated: CSALDRANTIYF. This chain uses TRBV20-1 with TRBJ1-3, with 8 nucleotides matching TRBD1. Trimming cost V 6 bases and J 6 bases; bases outside gene matches: 4. The CDR3 contains 12 residues. Germline loops: CDR1 DFQATT, CDR2 SNEGSKA (reference sequence).

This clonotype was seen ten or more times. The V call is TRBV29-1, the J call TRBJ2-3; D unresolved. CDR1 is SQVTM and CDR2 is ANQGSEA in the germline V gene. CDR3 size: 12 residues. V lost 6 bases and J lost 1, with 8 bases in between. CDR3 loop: CSVEAGTDTQYF. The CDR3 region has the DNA TGCAGCGTCGAGGCTGGCACAGATACGCAGTATTTT.

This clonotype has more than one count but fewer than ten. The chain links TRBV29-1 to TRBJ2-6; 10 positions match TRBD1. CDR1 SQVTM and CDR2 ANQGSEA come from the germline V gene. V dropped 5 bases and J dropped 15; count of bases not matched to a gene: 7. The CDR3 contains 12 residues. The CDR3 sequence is CSVKDRGVGLTF. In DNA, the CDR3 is TGCAGCGTTAAGGACAGGGGGGTGGGCCTGACTTTC. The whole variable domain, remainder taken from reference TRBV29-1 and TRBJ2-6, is SAVISQKPSRDICQRGTSLTIQCQVDSQVTMMFWYRQQPGQSLTLIATANQGSEATYESGFVIDKFPISRPNLTFSTLTVSNMSPEDSSIYLCSVKDRGVGLTFGAGSRLTVL.

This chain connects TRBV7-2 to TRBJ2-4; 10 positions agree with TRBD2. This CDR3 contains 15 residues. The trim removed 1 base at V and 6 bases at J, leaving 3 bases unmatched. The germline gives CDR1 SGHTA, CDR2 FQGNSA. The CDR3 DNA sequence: TGTGCCAGCAGCTTAGGGATAGCGGGGGGAAACATTCAGTACTTC. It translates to CASSLGIAGGNIQYF.

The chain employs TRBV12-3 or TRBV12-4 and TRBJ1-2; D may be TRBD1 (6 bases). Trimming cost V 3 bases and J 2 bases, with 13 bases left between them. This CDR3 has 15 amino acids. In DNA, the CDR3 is TGTGCCAGCAGTTTCGGACAGCCCCAGAACTATGGCTACACCTTC. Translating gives CASSFGQPQNYGYTF.